The T cell receptor beta chain described here comes from a study of cytomegalovirus exposure and HLA in healthy donors. Study outcomes and limitations: Later analysis identified a missense DCLRE1C variant that was linked to TCR beta V- and J-gene trimming.

V was clipped by 9 bases and J by 7 bases; unmatched bases: 11. Germline CDR1 SGHTA, CDR2 FQGNSA. This CDR3 comprises 14 residues. Use of 60 Vbeta and 13 Jbeta primers characterized the PCR. Sequencing was performed with immunoSEQ multiplex PCR; in TCRdb, only in-frame clones are kept and a portion is missing. This sample has some 200,000 clones, with 75% to 90% found just once. This clone showed up just a few times. Antigen specificity is unknown. Input material: PBMCs. The receptor was derived from a boy younger than 18 in good health and CMV-seronegative. The J gene is TRBJ2-1, the V gene TRBV7-2; 8 bases match TRBD2. The CDR3, as DNA: TGTGCCAGGCAGACCGGGGGGGCCCAAAATGAGCAGTTCTTC. Translated, it gives CARQTGGAQNEQFF.